Sequencing of this T cell receptor beta chain was carried out in a study of cytomegalovirus exposure and HLA in healthy donors. As for the study in general: In terms of ancestry, the Caucasian-associated cluster contained about 81% of the approximately 400 genotyped donors. The study's findings and limits: A later analysis showed that HLA-associated TCR beta chains had undergone more clonal expansion than equally common others.

The CDR3 is 14 amino acids. The V and J ends lost 0 bases and 4 bases respectively, with 9 bases between them. The germline V gene encodes CDR1 SGHAT and CDR2 FQNNGV. It was with 60 Vbeta and 13 Jbeta primers that the PCR ran. Libraries were prepared by immunoSEQ multiplex PCR; TCRdb keeps only in-frame clonotypes and omits some of them. This table holds under 200,000 clones, 75% to 85% found once. This clone was counted only a few times. Its target is unknown. This sequence was found in a man aged 50 or older in good health and CMV-seropositive. Specimen: PBMCs. This chain joins TRBV11-2 and TRBJ1-1, with D hard to call. The CDR3 region has the DNA TGTGCCAGCAGCTTAGATCGGCGGGGCACTGAAGCTTTCTTT. Protein product: CASSLDRRGTEAFF.